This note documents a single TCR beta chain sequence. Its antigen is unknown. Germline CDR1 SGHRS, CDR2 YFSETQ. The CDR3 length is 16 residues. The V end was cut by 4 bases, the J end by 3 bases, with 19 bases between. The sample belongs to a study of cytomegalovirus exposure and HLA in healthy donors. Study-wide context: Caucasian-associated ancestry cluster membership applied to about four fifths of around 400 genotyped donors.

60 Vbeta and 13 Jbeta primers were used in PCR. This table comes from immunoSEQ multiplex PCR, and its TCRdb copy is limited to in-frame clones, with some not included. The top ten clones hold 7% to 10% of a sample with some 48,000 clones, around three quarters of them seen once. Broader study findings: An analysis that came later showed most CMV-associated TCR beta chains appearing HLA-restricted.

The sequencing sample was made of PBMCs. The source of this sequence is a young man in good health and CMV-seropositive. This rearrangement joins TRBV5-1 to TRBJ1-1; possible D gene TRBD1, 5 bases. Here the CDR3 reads CASSPGPGRGDTEAFF. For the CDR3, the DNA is TGCGCCAGCAGCCCGGGGCCCGGCCGGGGGGACACTGAAGCTTTCTTT.